This T cell receptor (beta chain) was identified during a study of cytomegalovirus exposure and HLA in healthy donors. The germline V and J ends were trimmed by 3 bases and 8 bases, with 10 bases remaining between them. Germline V CDR1 and CDR2: SGHNT, YENEEA. This CDR3 is built from 13 residues. PCR involved 60 Vbeta and 13 Jbeta primers. Produced via immunoSEQ multiplex PCR; TCRdb's table is partial and in-frame only. The sample has approximately 81,000 clones; about 74% are singletons. This receptor was taken from a woman between 45 and 65 years old in good health and CMV-seropositive. Sequencing was carried out using PBMCs. V gene TRBV11-3 combines with J gene TRBJ1-4; D gene uncertain. This chain's CDR3 is CASSFEEREKLFF. CDR3 coding DNA: TGTGCCAGCAGCTTCGAGGAACGGGAAAAACTGTTTTTT. Full variable domain (rest looked up from reference TRBV11-3 and TRBJ1-4): EAGVVQSPRYKIIEKKQPVAFWCNPISGHNTLYWYLQNLGQGPELLIRYENEEAVDDSQLPKDRFSAERLKGVDSTLKIQPAELGDSAVYLCASSFEEREKLFFGSGTQLSVL.